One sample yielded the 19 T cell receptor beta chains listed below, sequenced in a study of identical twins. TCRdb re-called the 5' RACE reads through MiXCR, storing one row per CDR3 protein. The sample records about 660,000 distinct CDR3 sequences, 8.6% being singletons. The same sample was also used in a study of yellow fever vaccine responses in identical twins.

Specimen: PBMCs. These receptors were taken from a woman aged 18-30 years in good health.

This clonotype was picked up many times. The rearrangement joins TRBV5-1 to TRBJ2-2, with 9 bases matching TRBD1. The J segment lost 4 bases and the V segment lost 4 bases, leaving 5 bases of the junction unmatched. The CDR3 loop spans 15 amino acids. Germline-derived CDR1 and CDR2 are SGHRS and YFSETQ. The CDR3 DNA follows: TGCGCCAGCAGCCTGGCGGGACAGGGCACCGGGGAGCTGTTTTTT. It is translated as CASSLAGQGTGELFF.

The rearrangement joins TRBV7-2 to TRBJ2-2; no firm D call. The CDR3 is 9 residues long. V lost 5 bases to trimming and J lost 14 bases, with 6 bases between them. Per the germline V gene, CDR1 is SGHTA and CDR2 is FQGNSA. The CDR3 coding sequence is TGTGCCAGCAGCCCATTTCTGTTTTTT. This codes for CASSPFLFF. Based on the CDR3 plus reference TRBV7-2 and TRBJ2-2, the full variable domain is GAGVSQSPSNKVTEKGKDVELRCDPISGHTALYWYRQSLGQGLEFLIYFQGNSAPDKSGLPSDRFSAERTGGSVSTLTIQRTQQEDSAVYLCASSPFLFFGEGSRLTVL.

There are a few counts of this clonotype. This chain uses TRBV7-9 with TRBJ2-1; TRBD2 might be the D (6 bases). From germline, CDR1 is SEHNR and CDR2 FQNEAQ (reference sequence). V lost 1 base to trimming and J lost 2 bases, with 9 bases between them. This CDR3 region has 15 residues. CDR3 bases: TGTGCCAGCAGCTTAGGCGGGATCGCCTACAATGAGCAGTTCTTC. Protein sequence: CASSLGGIAYNEQFF.

CDR3: CASSSPGPHAGNTIYF. The CDR3 coding sequence is TGTGCCAGCAGTTCCCCCGGGCCCCATGCCGGAAACACCATATATTTT. J is TRBJ1-3 and V is TRBV12-3 or TRBV12-4, with D uncertain. The CDR3 contains 16 residues. V was trimmed by 4 bases and J by 4 bases, leaving 17 bases between them.

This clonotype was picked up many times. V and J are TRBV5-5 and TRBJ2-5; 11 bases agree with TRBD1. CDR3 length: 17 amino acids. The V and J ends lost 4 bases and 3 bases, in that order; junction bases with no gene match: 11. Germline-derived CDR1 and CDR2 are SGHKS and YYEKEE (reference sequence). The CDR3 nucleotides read TGTGCCAGCAGCCCATCTTTGGGGACAGGGGGTGAAGAGACCCAGTACTTC. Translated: CASSPSLGTGGEETQYF. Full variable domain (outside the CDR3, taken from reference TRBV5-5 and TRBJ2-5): DAGVTQSPTHLIKTRGQQVTLRCSPISGHKSVSWYQQVLGQGPQFIFQYYEKEERGRGNFPDRFSARQFPNYSSELNVNALLLGDSALYLCASSPSLGTGGEETQYFGPGTRLLVL.

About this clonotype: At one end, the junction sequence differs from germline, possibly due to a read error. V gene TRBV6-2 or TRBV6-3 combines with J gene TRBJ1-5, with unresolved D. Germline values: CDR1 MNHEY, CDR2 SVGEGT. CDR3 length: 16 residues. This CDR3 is CSSSYGGQGGWQPQHF. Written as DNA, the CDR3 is TGTTCCAGCAGTTACGGTGGTCAAGGTGGATGGCAGCCCCAGCATTTT.

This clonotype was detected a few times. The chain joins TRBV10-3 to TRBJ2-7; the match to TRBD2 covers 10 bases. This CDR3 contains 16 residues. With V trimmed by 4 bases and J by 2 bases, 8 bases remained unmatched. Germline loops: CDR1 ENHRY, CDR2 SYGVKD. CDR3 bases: TGTGCCATCAGTGGATCAACTAGCGGGGAGACCTACGAGCAGTACTTC. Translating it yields CAISGSTSGETYEQYF.

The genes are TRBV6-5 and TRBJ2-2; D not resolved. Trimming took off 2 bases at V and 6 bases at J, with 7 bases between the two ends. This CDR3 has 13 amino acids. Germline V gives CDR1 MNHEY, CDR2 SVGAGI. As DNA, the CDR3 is TGTGCCAGCAGTTACGCGGTGCCCGGGGAGCTGTTTTTT. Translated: CASSYAVPGELFF.

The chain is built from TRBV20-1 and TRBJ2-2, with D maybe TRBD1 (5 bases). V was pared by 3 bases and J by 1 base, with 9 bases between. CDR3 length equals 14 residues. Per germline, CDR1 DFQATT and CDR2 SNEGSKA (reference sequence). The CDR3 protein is CSARSQGNTGELFF. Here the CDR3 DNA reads TGCAGTGCTAGGAGCCAGGGGAACACCGGGGAGCTGTTTTTT.

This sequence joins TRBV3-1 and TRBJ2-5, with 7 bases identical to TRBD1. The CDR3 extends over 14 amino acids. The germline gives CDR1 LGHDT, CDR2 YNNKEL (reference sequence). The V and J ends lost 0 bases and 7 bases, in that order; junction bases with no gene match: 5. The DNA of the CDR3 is TGTGCCAGCAGCCAAGATGTACAGGGGAGGACCCAGTACTTC. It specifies CASSQDVQGRTQYF.

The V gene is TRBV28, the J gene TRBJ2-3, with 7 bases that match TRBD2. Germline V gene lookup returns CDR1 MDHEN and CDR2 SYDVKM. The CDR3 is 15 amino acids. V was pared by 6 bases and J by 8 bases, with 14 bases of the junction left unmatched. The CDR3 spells CASSRPKAGSVTQYF. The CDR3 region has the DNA TGTGCCAGCAGCCGACCCAAAGCGGGATCGGTTACGCAGTATTTT.

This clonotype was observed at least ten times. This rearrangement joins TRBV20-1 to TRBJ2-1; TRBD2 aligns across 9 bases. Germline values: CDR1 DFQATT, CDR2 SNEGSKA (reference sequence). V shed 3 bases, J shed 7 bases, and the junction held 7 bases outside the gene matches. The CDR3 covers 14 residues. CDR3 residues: CSARRGGLVNEQFF. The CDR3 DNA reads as TGCAGTGCTAGGCGGGGGGGCCTTGTAAATGAGCAGTTCTTC.

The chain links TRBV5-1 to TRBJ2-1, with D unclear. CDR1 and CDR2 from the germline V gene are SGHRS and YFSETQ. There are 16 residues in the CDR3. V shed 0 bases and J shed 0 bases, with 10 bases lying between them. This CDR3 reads CASSLGLGSSYNEQFF. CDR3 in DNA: TGCGCCAGCAGCTTGGGTCTCGGCAGCTCCTACAATGAGCAGTTCTTC.

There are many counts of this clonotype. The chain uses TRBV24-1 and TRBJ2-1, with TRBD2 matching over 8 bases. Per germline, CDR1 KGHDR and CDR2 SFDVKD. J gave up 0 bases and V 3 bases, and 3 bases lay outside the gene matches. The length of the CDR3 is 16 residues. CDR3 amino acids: CATSDLSGSSYNEQFF. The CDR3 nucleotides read TGTGCCACCAGTGATCTCAGCGGGAGCTCCTACAATGAGCAGTTCTTC.

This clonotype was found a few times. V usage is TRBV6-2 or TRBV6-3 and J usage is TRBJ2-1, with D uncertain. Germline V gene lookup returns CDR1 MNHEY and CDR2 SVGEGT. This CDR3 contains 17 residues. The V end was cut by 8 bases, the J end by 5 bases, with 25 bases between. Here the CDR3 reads CASYRRPSEVFDNEQFF. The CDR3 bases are TGTGCCAGCTACCGTCGCCCCTCAGAAGTCTTCGACAATGAGCAGTTCTTC.

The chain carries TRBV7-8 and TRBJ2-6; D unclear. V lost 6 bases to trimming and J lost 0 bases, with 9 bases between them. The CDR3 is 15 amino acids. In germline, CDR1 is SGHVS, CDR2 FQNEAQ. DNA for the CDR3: TGTGCCAGCAGACACATAAACTCTGGGGCCAACGTCCTGACTTTC. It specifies CASRHINSGANVLTF.

The CDR3, as DNA: TGTGCCAGCAGCCCCCAGGGCTCCGCTGAGCAGTTCTTC. Translating it yields CASSPQGSAEQFF. This chain connects TRBV4-2 to TRBJ2-1; a possible D gene is TRBD1 (5 bases). This CDR3 has 13 residues. V was pared by 4 bases and J by 9 bases, with 13 bases between. Per germline, CDR1 LGHNA and CDR2 YNFKEQ.

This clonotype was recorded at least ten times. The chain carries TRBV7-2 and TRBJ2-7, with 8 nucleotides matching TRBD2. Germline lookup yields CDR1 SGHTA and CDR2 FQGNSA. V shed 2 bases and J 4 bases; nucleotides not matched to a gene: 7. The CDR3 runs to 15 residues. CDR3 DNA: TGTGCCAGCAGCTTATCGGTCGCTAGCGGGTACGAGCAGTACTTC. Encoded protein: CASSLSVASGYEQYF.

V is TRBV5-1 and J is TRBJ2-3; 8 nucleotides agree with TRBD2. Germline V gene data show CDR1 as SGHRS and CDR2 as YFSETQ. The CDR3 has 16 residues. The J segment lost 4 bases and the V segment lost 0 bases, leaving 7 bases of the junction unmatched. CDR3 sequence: CASSLAGGLGPDTQYF. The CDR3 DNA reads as TGCGCCAGCAGCTTGGCCGGGGGACTAGGACCAGATACGCAGTATTTT.